The clone carrying this TCR beta chain was seen a handful of times. What it binds is not known. The sequence runs out 3 residues before the end of the CDR3; the remainder is reconstructed from the germline J gene. The CDR3 has 16 amino acids. V lost 5 bases and J 0 bases, leaving 14 bases between the germline ends. Germline V gene data show CDR1 as DFQATT and CDR2 as SNEGSKA (reference sequence). The sample belongs to a study of T cell clonality in common variable immunodeficiency. Profiled with immunoSEQ multiplex PCR; TCRdb holds only in-frame clones, not every one. This set yields roughly 5,000 clones and no singletons; the top ten hold around 13%. Overall study findings and caveats: Common variable immunodeficiency TCR beta sequences reportedly had fewer deletions and N-nucleotide insertions.

Most patients and controls had Caucasian heritage. CVID subjects were neither ill nor on immunomodulatory or immunosuppressive medication at sampling. This sequence was found in a human donor with common variable immunodeficiency. The chain uses TRBV20-1 and TRBJ1-6; D unclear. The sequencing input was peripheral blood mononuclear cells. CDR3 sequence: CSARPIYSSYNSPLHF. The DNA read from the CDR3 is TGCAGTGCTCGCCCTATTTATAGCTCCTATAATTCACCC.